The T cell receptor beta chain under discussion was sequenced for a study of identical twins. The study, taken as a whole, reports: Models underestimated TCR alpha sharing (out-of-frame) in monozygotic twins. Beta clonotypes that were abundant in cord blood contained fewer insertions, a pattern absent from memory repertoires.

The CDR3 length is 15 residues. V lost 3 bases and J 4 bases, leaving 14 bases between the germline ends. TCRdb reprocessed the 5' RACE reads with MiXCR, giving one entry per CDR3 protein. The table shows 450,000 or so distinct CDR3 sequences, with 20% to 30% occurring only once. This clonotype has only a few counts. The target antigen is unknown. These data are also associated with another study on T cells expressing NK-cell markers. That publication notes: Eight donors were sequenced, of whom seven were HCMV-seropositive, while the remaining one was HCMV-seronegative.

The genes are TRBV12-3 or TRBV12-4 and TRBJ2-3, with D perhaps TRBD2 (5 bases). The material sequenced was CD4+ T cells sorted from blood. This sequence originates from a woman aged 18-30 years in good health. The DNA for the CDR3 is TGTGCCAGCAGTTTTCGGGGTGGGCCTTCAGATACGCAGTATTTT. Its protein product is CASSFRGGPSDTQYF.